The 12 T cell receptor beta chains reported below all come from one sample, sequenced in a study of blood T cells in healthy people across ages. For the second PCR, which ran for roughly 7 to 11 cycles, a sample-barcoded 5' primer and a J-beta primer mix were used. TCRdb redid the calling of the 5' RACE reads with MiXCR, one entry per CDR3 protein. This table has about 1.1 million distinct CDR3 sequences, around two fifths appearing once. What was sequenced was blood. The receptors derive from a man younger than 35 in good health.

This chain joins TRBV30 and TRBJ1-2; D call uncertain. The CDR3 runs to 14 residues. Trimming removed 0 bases from V and 7 bases from J, with 15 bases in between. Germline CDR1 and CDR2: GTSNPN and SVGIG (reference sequence). In nucleotides, the CDR3 is TGTGCCTGGAGTGTTCCCGGGATTAAACGTGGCTACACCTTC. It yields the protein CAWSVPGIKRGYTF.

This clonotype was seen more than once but under ten times. V and J are TRBV3-1 and TRBJ2-7, with D hard to call. V was clipped by 3 bases and J by 0 bases, with 15 bases between them. There are 16 residues in the CDR3. Per the germline V gene, CDR1 is LGHDT and CDR2 is YNNKEL (reference sequence). The CDR3 loop reads CASSHYIDLPSYEQYF. DNA of the CDR3: TGTGCCAGCAGCCATTACATTGACTTACCCTCCTACGAGCAGTACTTC.

This clonotype showed up just a few times. The V call is TRBV5-1, the J call TRBJ2-1, with D tentatively TRBD2 (5 bases). Trimming removed 0 bases at V and 5 bases at J, with 9 bases between. The CDR3 length is 14 residues. Germline V CDR1 and CDR2: SGHRS, YFSETQ. CDR3 coding DNA: TGCGCCAGCAGCTTGGGTGGGAGACACAATGAGCAGTTCTTC. It specifies CASSLGGRHNEQFF.

This chain links TRBV2 with TRBJ2-4; TRBD2 matches 10 bases. With V trimmed by 4 bases and J by 13 bases, 7 bases remained unmatched. The germline V gene encodes CDR1 SNHLY and CDR2 FYNNEI. The CDR3 totals 13 residues. The CDR3 here is CASSGQLAGLQYF. The DNA of the CDR3 is TGTGCCAGCAGTGGACAACTAGCGGGGCTACAGTACTTC.

There are a few counts of this clonotype. J is TRBJ2-1 and V is TRBV18; the D gene is possibly TRBD2 (6 bases). This CDR3 is 15 amino acids long. The germline CDR1 and CDR2 sequences are KGHSH and LQKENI. V was shortened by 2 bases and J by 6 bases, with 14 bases between the two germline ends. CDR3 in DNA: TGTGCCAGCTCACCAGGGGGGAAGAAGGTCAATGAGCAGTTCTTC. Amino acid sequence: CASSPGGKKVNEQFF.

The CDR3 coding sequence is TGTGCCAGCAGTCGAGATAGATACAGATTCACAGATACGCAGTATTTT. Residues: CASSRDRYRFTDTQYF. V and J are TRBV7-2 and TRBJ2-3; D remains ambiguous. Per germline, CDR1 SGHTA and CDR2 FQGNSA. V lost 6 bases and J lost 2, with 18 bases in between. This CDR3 spans 16 amino acids.

This clonotype has ten or more counts. The chain is built from TRBV12-3 or TRBV12-4 and TRBJ1-1, with 7 bases that match TRBD1. The CDR3 is 14 residues long. The V gene end was trimmed by 5 bases and the J gene end by 1 base; junction bases not matched to a gene: 4. Written as DNA, the CDR3 is TGTGCCAGCAGTCCCGGGACAGAGAACACTGAAGCTTTCTTT. Its translation is CASSPGTENTEAFF.

This clonotype was counted only a few times. This chain connects TRBV7-9 to TRBJ1-4; D ambiguous. Trimming left V 3 bases short and J 0 bases short, with 14 bases between. The CDR3 extends over 17 amino acids. CDR1 and CDR2 (germline): SEHNR, FQNEAQ (reference sequence). This CDR3 is CASSFTGGGTTNEKLFF. CDR3 nucleotides: TGTGCCAGCAGCTTTACTGGAGGAGGGACAACTAATGAAAAACTGTTTTTT.

Ten or more counts support this clonotype. The chain uses TRBV4-1 and TRBJ1-2; D not resolved. The CDR3 is 15 amino acids. Deletions cut 1 base from V and 0 bases from J, with 9 bases between. The germline V gene has CDR1 MGHRA and CDR2 YSYEKL. Here the CDR3 reads CASSQGRLANYGYTF. The CDR3 nucleotides are TGCGCCAGCAGCCAAGGGCGGCTAGCTAACTATGGCTACACCTTC.

The rearrangement links TRBV2 to TRBJ1-1; maybe TRBD1 (6 bases). Between the trimmed V and J ends, which lost 6 bases and 0 bases, there was a span of 14 bases. CDR3 length: 15 residues. Germline values: CDR1 SNHLY, CDR2 FYNNEI. The CDR3 loop is CASREDSGVNTEAFF. As DNA, the CDR3 is TGTGCCAGCAGGGAGGACAGTGGGGTGAACACTGAAGCTTTCTTT.

The rearrangement links TRBV7-9 to TRBJ1-4; TRBD1 agrees at 10 bases. Germline CDR1 SEHNR, CDR2 FQNEAQ (reference sequence). This CDR3 is built from 15 residues. The ends lost 7 bases at V and 7 bases at J; junction bases unmatched: 9. CDR3 bases: TGTGCCAGCACCCCCGGCTGGACAGGGGGTGAAAAACTGTTTTTT. Its translation is CASTPGWTGGEKLFF.

This clonotype was observed at least ten times. The gene calls are TRBV29-1 and TRBJ2-3; 9 nucleotides align to TRBD1. The CDR3 sequence is 15 residues long. V shed 7 bases and J 4 bases; nucleotides not matched to a gene: 12. Germline V gene sequence: CDR1 SQVTM, CDR2 ANQGSEA. CDR3 bases: TGCAGCGACAGGGGGCGTACGACAGGGTCAGATACGCAGTATTTT. This gives the protein CSDRGRTTGSDTQYF.